The source of this T cell receptor (beta chain) is a study of blood T cell repertoires in COVID-19. Study details: Sites across the United States, Italy and Spain contributed samples from acute and convalescent COVID-19. The analysed material was cDNA or gDNA that came from T cells, B-cell-depleted T cells, or PBMCs.

Deletions cut 1 base from V and 1 base from J, with 7 bases between. Per germline, CDR1 SGHDN and CDR2 FVKESK. This CDR3 has 14 residues. Per the authors' pipeline: Reference gene primer amplification gave nucleated cell count estimates. The protocol was immunoSEQ multiplex PCR, while the TCRdb copy is restricted to in-frame clones and leaves out a portion. V and J calls and clone size are those listed in that table; D and trimming were worked out from the DNA. The sample lists about 260,000 clones, more than 80% occurring once. This chain links TRBV14 with TRBJ1-1; D is unresolved. The receptor's source is a woman between 40 and 50 years old with acute or convalescent COVID-19. The material sequenced was peripheral blood. The CDR3 reads CASSQVTGNTEAFF. The DNA for the CDR3 is TGTGCCAGCAGCCAAGTCACGGGGAACACTGAAGCTTTCTTT.